This T cell receptor (beta chain) was obtained from a study of tumor-infiltrating lymphocytes in primary liver carcinoma. TCR beta cDNA was reverse-transcribed from 400 to 500 ng of total RNA. The reaction used a constant-region primer and ProtoScript II reverse transcriptase. Three-round nested multiplex PCR performed with slightly modified ARM-PCR produced the TCR beta libraries. Forward primers for TRBV1-TRBV30 and a C-beta reverse primer served the first two PCR rounds, at about 11 cycles each. From the multiplex PCR reads, TCRdb called clonotypes with MiXCR, one entry per CDR3 protein. The table shows fewer than 350,000 distinct CDR3 sequences, with approximately 64% occurring only once. Germline CDR1 is MNHEY and CDR2 is SVGEGT. The CDR3 is 16 amino acids. Unsorted whole blood supplied the RNA, and germline DNA was extracted too.

The chain couples TRBV6-2 or TRBV6-3 to TRBJ2-7; 9 nucleotides align to TRBD2. Input material: peripheral blood. This receptor was identified in a man aged 40-50 years with primary liver carcinoma and hepatitis B virus infection. The CDR3: CLSSRPLAGDPYEQYF. CDR3 DNA: TGTCTCAGCAGTCGACCCTTAGCGGGAGATCCCTACGAGCAGTACTTC.